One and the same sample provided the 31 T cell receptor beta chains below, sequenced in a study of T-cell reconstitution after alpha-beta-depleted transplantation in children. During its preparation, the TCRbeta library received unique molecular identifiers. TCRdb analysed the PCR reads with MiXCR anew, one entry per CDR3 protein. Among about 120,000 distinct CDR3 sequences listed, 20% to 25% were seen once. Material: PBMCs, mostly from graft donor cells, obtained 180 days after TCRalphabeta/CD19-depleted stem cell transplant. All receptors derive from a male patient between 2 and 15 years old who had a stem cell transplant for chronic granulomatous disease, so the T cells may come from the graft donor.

CDR3 protein: CSVGGGGRADTQYF. CDR3 nucleotides: TGCAGCGTTGGCGGGGGGGGCCGTGCAGATACGCAGTATTTT. The rearrangement links TRBV29-1 to TRBJ2-3, with 9 bases that match TRBD2. Germline V lookup: CDR1 SQVTM, CDR2 ANQGSEA. Germline trimming cut 4 bases from V and 4 bases from J; bases unmatched to any gene: 6. The CDR3 is 14 residues long.

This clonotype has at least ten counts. CDR3 bases: TGCAGTGCTAGAGAGGGCAGGGAGTACGAGCAGTACTTC. It yields the protein CSAREGREYEQYF. V usage is TRBV20-1 and J usage is TRBJ2-7; D tentatively fits TRBD1 or TRBD2 (5 bases each). With 0 bases removed from V and 4 bases from J, the gap between germline ends came to 10 bases. This CDR3 comprises 13 residues. Per germline, CDR1 DFQATT and CDR2 SNEGSKA (reference sequence).

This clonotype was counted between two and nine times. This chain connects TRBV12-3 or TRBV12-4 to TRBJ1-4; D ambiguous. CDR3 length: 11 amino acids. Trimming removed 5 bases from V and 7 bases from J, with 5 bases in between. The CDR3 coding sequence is TGTGCCAGCAGTCAACGTGAAAAACTGTTTTTT. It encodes CASSQREKLFF.

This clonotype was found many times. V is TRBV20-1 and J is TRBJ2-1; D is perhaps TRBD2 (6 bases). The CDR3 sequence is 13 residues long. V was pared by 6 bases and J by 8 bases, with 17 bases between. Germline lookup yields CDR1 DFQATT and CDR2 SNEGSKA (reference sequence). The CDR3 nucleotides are TGCAGTGCCTCGGGGAGGTTTCCGGATGAGCAGTTCTTC. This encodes CSASGRFPDEQFF.

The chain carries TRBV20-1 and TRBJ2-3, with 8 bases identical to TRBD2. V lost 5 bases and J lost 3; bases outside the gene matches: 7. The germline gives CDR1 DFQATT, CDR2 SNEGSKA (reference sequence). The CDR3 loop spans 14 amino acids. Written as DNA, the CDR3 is TGCAGTGCTCCCCTAGCGGGTTTGACAGATACGCAGTATTTT. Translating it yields CSAPLAGLTDTQYF.

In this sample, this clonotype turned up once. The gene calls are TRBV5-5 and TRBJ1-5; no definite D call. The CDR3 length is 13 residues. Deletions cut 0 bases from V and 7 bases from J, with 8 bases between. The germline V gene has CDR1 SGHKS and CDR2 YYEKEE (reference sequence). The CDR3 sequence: CASSLERRQPQHF. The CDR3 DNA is TGTGCCAGCAGCTTGGAAAGAAGGCAGCCCCAGCATTTT.

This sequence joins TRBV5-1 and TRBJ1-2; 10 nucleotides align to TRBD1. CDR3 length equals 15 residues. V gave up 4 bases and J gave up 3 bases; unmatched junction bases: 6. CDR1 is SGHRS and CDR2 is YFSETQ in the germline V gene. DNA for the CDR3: TGCGCCAGCAGCCTCGGGACAGGGGTTGACTATGGCTACACCTTC. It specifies CASSLGTGVDYGYTF.

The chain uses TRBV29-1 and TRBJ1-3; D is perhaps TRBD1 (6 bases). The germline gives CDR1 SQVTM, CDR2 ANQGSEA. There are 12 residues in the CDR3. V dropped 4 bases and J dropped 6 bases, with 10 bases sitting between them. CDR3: CSVVWGANTIYF. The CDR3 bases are TGCAGCGTTGTTTGGGGGGCAAACACCATATATTTT. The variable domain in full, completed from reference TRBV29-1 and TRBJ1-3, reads SAVISQKPSRDICQRGTSLTIQCQVDSQVTMMFWYRQQPGQSLTLIATANQGSEATYESGFVIDKFPISRPNLTFSTLTVSNMSPEDSSIYLCSVVWGANTIYFGEGSWLTVV.

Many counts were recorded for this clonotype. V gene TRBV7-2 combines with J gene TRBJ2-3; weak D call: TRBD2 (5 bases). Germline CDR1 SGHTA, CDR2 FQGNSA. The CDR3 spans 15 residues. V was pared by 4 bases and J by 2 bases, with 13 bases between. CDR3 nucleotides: TGTGCCAGCAGCTCCGGACTCCTCCTCACAGATACGCAGTATTTT. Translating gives CASSSGLLLTDTQYF.

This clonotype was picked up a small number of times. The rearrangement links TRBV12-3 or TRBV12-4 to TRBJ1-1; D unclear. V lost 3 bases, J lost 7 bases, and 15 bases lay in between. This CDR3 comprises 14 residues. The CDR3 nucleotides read TGTGCCAGCAGTTTTAAGCCTTTGGTAGGTGAAGCTTTCTTT. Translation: CASSFKPLVGEAFF.

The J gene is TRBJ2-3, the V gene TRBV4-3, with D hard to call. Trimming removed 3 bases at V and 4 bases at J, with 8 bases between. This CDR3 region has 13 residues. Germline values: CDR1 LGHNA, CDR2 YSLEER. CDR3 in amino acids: CASSQSVADTQYF. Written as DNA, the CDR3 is TGCGCCAGCAGCCAGTCGGTAGCAGATACGCAGTATTTT.

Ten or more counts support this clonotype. As DNA, the CDR3 is TGTGCCAGCAGTTACTCGGGACCAGGGGGGCAAGAGACCCAGTACTTC. It translates to CASSYSGPGGQETQYF. The chain has TRBV6-5 and TRBJ2-5, with D possibly being TRBD1 (7 bases). The length of the CDR3 is 16 residues. Trimming shortened V by 0 bases and J by 2 bases, and 13 bases separated the two germline ends. Per the germline V gene, CDR1 is MNHEY and CDR2 is SVGAGI.

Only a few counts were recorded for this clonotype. The CDR3 sequence is CASSAPQETQYF. The CDR3 DNA follows: TGTGCCAGCAGTGCCCCGCAAGAGACCCAGTACTTC. The gene calls are TRBV12-3 or TRBV12-4 and TRBJ2-5; no clear D gene. V was shortened by 5 bases and J by 2 bases, with 6 bases between the two germline ends. CDR3 size: 12 residues.

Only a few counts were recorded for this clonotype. CDR3 region: CSVERAASSYNEQFF. The CDR3 DNA follows: TGCAGCGTTGAGAGGGCCGCGAGCTCCTACAATGAGCAGTTCTTC. The chain carries TRBV29-1 and TRBJ2-1; weak D call: TRBD2 (5 bases). The germline V gene has CDR1 SQVTM and CDR2 ANQGSEA. Trimming stripped 3 bases from V and 0 bases from J, with 12 bases between. The CDR3 length is 15 residues.

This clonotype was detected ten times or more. The CDR3 region is CASSFTGGSTGELFF. The CDR3 coding sequence is TGTGCCAGCAGTTTCACAGGGGGGAGCACCGGGGAGCTGTTTTTT. V is TRBV12-3 or TRBV12-4 and J is TRBJ2-2; the match to TRBD1 covers 8 bases. The V segment lost 3 bases and the J segment 4 bases; nucleotides outside the gene matches: 4. This CDR3 contains 15 residues.

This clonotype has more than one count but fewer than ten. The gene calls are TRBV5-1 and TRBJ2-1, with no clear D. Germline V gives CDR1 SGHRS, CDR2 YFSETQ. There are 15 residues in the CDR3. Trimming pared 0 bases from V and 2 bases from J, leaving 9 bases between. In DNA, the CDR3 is TGCGCCAGCAGCTTGGTAGGTTCGGCCTACAATGAGCAGTTCTTC. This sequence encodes CASSLVGSAYNEQFF.

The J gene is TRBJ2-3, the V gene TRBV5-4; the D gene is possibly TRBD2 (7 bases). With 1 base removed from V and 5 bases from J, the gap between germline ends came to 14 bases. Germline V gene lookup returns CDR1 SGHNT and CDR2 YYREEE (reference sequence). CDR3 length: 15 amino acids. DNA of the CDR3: TGTGCCAGCAGCTTGTCGGGGGGCGCGGAAGATACGCAGTATTTT. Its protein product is CASSLSGGAEDTQYF. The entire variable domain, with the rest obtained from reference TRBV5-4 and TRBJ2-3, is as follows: ETGVTQSPTHLIKTRGQQVTLRCSSQSGHNTVSWYQQALGQGPQFIFQYYREEENGRGNFPPRFSGLQFPNYSSELNVNALELDDSALYLCASSLSGGAEDTQYFGPGTRLTVL.

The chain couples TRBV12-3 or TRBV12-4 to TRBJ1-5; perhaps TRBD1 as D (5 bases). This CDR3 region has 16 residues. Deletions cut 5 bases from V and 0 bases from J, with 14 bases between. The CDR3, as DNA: TGTGCCAGCAGTCTCCGCATGGGGCCTAGCAATCAGCCCCAGCATTTT. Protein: CASSLRMGPSNQPQHF.

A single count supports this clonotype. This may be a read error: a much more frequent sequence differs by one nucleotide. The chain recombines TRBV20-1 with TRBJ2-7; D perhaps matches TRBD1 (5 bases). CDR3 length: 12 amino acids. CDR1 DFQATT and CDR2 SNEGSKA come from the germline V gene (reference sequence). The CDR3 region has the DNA TGCGGTGCTATTCACAGGAACTACGAGCAGTACTTC. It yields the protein CGAIHRNYEQYF.

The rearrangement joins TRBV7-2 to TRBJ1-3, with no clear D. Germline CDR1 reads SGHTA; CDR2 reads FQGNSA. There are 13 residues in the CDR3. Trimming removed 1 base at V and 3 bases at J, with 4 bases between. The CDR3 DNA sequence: TGTGCCAGCAGCTTAGTACATGGAAACACCATATATTTT. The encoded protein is CASSLVHGNTIYF.

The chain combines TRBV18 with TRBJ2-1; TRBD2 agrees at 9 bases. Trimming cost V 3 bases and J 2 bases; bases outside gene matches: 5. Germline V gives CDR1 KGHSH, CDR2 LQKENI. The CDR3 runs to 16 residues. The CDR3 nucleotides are TGTGCCAGCTCACCCCTCCCTAGCGGGGCCTACAATGAGCAGTTCTTC. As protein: CASSPLPSGAYNEQFF.

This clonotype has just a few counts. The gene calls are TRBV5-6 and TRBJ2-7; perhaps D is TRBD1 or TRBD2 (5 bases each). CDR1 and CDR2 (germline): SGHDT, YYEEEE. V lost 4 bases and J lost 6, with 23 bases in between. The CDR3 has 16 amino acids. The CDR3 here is CASSPPRDATLGEQYF. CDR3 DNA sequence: TGTGCCAGCAGCCCCCCCCGGGACGCTACCTTAGGCGAGCAGTACTTC. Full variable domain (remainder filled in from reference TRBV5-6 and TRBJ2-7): DAGVTQSPTHLIKTRGQQVTLRCSPKSGHDTVSWYQQALGQGPQFIFQYYEEEERQRGNFPDRFSGHQFPNYSSELNVNALLLGDSALYLCASSPPRDATLGEQYFGPGTRLTVT.

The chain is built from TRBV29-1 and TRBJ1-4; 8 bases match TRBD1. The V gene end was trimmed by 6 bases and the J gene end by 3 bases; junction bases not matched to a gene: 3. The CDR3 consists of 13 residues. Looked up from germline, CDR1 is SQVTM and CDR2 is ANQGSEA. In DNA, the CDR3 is TGCAGCGTCAGGACAGGGTCTAATGAAAAACTGTTTTTT. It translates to CSVRTGSNEKLFF.

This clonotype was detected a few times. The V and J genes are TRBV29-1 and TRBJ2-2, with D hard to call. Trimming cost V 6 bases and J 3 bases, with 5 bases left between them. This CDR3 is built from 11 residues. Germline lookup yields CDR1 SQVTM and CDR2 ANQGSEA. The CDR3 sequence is CSVLYTGELFF. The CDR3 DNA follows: TGCAGCGTCTTATACACCGGGGAGCTGTTTTTT.

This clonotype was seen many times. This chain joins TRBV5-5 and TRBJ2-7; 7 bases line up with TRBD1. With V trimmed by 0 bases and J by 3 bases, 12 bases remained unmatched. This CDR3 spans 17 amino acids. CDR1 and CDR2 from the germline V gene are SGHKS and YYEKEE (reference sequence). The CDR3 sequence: CASSLGSRQGPLYEQYF. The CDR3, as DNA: TGTGCCAGCAGCTTGGGATCACGACAGGGTCCCCTCTACGAGCAGTACTTC.

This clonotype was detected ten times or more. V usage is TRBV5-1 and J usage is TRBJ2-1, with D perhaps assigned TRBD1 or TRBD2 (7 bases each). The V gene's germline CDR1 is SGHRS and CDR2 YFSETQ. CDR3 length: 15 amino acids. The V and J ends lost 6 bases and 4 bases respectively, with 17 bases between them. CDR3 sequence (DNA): TGCGCCAGCAACTGGGAGGGCAGGGGGTACAATGAGCAGTTCTTC. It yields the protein CASNWEGRGYNEQFF.

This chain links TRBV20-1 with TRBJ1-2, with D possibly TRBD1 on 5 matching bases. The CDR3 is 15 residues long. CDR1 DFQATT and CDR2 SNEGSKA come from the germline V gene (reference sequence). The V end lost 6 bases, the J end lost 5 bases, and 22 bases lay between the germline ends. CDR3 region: CSANINRDPRYGYTF. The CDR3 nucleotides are TGCAGTGCAAATATAAACCGGGACCCTAGATATGGCTACACCTTC.

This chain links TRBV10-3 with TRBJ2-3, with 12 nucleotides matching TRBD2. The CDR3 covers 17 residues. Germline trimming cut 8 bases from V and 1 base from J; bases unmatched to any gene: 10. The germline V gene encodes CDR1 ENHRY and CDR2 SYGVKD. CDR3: CAIAPWTSGIRTDTQYF. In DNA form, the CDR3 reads TGTGCCATCGCACCATGGACTAGCGGGATCCGCACAGATACGCAGTATTTT.

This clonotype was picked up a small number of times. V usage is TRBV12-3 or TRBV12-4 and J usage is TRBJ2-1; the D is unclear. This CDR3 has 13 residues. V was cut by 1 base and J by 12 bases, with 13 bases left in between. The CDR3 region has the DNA TGTGCCAGCAGTTTAGGGTTTGAGGTACGGCAGTTCTTC. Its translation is CASSLGFEVRQFF.

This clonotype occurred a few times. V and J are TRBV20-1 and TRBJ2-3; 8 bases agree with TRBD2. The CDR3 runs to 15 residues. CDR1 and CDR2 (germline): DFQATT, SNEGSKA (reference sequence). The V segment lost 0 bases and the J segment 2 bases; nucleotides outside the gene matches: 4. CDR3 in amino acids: CSARDPLADTDTQYF. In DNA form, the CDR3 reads TGCAGTGCTAGAGATCCACTAGCGGACACAGATACGCAGTATTTT.

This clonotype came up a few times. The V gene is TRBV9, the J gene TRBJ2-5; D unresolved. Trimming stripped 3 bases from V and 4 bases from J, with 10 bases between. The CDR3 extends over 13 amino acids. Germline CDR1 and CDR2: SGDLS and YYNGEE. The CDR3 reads CASSADGPETQYF. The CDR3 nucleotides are TGTGCCAGCAGCGCTGACGGACCAGAGACCCAGTACTTC.